This is a list of T cell receptor beta chains from one sample in a study of beta chain features in type 1 diabetes. Sequenced by immunoSEQ multiplex PCR; TCRdb stores in-frame clones only, minus some. Of about 140,000 clones in the sample, 6.9% were seen once. The specimen sequenced was central memory CD4+ T cells from blood. The receptors originated from a woman aged 25-40 years in good health. The CDR3 runs from the conserved cysteine through the conserved F or W. A D gene is named only where the DNA matches it firmly. Only some rows state a clone size, as once, few, many or a class for expanded clones.

D: NA
J: TRBJ2-3
V: TRBV7-3
size: NA
DNA: TGTGCCAGCAGCTCCGGACTCCTTAGCACAGATACGCAGTATTTT
CDR3: CASSSGLLSTDTQYF

D: NA
J: TRBJ1-4
V: TRBV6-6
size: few
DNA: TGTGCCAGCAGATCCTCCGGTGGAGGGACTAATGAAAAACTGTTTTTT
CDR3: CASRSSGGGTNEKLFF

D: NA
J: TRBJ1-2
V: TRBV6-6
size: NA
DNA: TGTGCCAGCAGTTACCAAGCAGGGAAAGGTTCCTATGGCTACACCTTC
CDR3: CASSYQAGKGSYGYTF

D: TRBD2
J: TRBJ2-1
V: TRBV5-1
size: many
DNA: TGCGCCAGCAGCTTCACTAGCGGGAGTTTGAATGAGCAGTTCTTC
CDR3: CASSFTSGSLNEQFF

D: NA
J: TRBJ2-5
V: TRBV19
size: NA
DNA: TGTGCCAGTAGTACCCGACAGACATCCTGGGTCCCCCAAGAGACCCAGTACTTC
CDR3: CASSTRQTSWVPQETQYF

D: TRBD2
J: TRBJ2-3
V: TRBV7-2
size: NA
DNA: TGTGCCAGCAGCTTTCCTAGCGGGTACGATACGCAGTATTTT
CDR3: CASSFPSGYDTQYF

D: NA
J: TRBJ1-2
V: TRBV5-1
size: few
DNA: TGCGCCAGCAGCTCCCAGGGTGGTTATGGCTACACCTTC
CDR3: CASSSQGGYGYTF

D: NA
J: TRBJ2-1
V: TRBV11-3
size: few
DNA: TGTGCCAGCAGCTTAGTGGAGGGGCAGAATGAGCAGTTCTTC
CDR3: CASSLVEGQNEQFF

D: TRBD2
J: TRBJ2-7
V: TRBV25-1
size: few
DNA: TGTGCCAGCAGTTCCCCGGGACTAGGATACGAGCAGTACTTC
CDR3: CASSSPGLGYEQYF

D: TRBD1
J: TRBJ1-1
V: TRBV6-6
size: many
DNA: TGTGCCAGCAGCCAGCAATCCGGGACAGCTGAAGCTTTCTTT
CDR3: CASSQQSGTAEAFF

D: NA
J: TRBJ1-2
V: TRBV6-1
size: NA
DNA: TGTGCCAGCAGTGAGGACGCGGGGTTCGACTATGGCTACACCTTC
CDR3: CASSEDAGFDYGYTF

D: NA
J: TRBJ2-3
V: TRBV7-2
size: NA
DNA: TGTGCCAGCAGCTTAGCGCCGGCAGGGGTGCAAGATACGCAGTATTTT
CDR3: CASSLAPAGVQDTQYF

D: NA
J: TRBJ1-2
V: TRBV5-8
size: NA
DNA: TGTGCCAGCAGCGATCGGACAGCTAACTATGGCTACACCTTC
CDR3: CASSDRTANYGYTF

D: TRBD2
J: TRBJ2-1
V: TRBV28
size: few
DNA: TGTGCCAGCACTTCCCGGGGACTAGCTACAATCAATGAGCAGTTCTTC
CDR3: CASTSRGLATINEQFF

D: TRBD2
J: TRBJ2-5
V: TRBV7-9
size: few
DNA: TGTGCCAGCAGCCAAATCTCCAGCGGGAGTTCCCAAGAGACCCAGTACTTC
CDR3: CASSQISSGSSQETQYF

D: NA
J: TRBJ2-3
V: TRBV7-2
size: NA
DNA: TGTGCCAGCAGCTTCGGGACTTCAACAGATACGCAGTATTTT
CDR3: CASSFGTSTDTQYF

D: NA
J: TRBJ2-3
V: TRBV5-4
size: few
DNA: TGTGCCAGCAGCTTGGGTAGCAGCACAGATACGCAGTATTTT
CDR3: CASSLGSSTDTQYF

D: NA
J: TRBJ2-7
V: TRBV28
size: NA
DNA: TGTGCCAGCAGTCAAGGGGGACAAACCGGCGAGCAGTACTTC
CDR3: CASSQGGQTGEQYF

D: TRBD2
J: TRBJ2-1
V: TRBV18
size: NA
DNA: TGTGCCAGCTCACCACTAGCGGGAGAGTCGGAGCAGTTCTTC
CDR3: CASSPLAGESEQFF

D: TRBD2
J: TRBJ2-3
V: TRBV4-2
size: NA
DNA: TGTGCCAGCAGCCATGGCGGGAGGGACACAGATACGCAGTATTTT
CDR3: CASSHGGRDTDTQYF

D: TRBD1
J: TRBJ2-7
V: TRBV6-1
size: NA
DNA: TGTGCCAGCACTACCGGGACAGGGCGCTACGAGCAGTACTTC
CDR3: CASTTGTGRYEQYF

D: TRBD2
J: TRBJ2-3
V: TRBV28
size: NA
DNA: TGTGCCAGCAGTGCCACTAGCGGAAGCACAGATACGCAGTATTTT
CDR3: CASSATSGSTDTQYF

D: TRBD2
J: TRBJ2-1
V: TRBV25-1
size: NA
DNA: TGTGCCAGCAGTGACAGCGGGAGAGTCAAGAATGAGCAGTTCTTC
CDR3: CASSDSGRVKNEQFF

D: TRBD2
J: TRBJ2-4
V: TRBV7-2
size: NA
DNA: TGTGCCAGCAGCGGAGGACTAGCGGGGGTAGCCAAAAACATTCAGTACTTC
CDR3: CASSGGLAGVAKNIQYF

D: NA
J: TRBJ2-2
V: TRBV2
size: NA
DNA: TGTGCCAGCAAGTGGCAAAACACCGGGGAGCTGTTTTTT
CDR3: CASKWQNTGELFF

D: TRBD2
J: TRBJ2-2
V: TRBV5-1
size: NA
DNA: TGCGCCAGCAGCTTGGTTGCTAGCGGGGGGACCGGGGAGCTGTTTTTT
CDR3: CASSLVASGGTGELFF

D: NA
J: TRBJ1-1
V: TRBV4-3
size: few
DNA: TGCGCCAGCAGCCAAGATCCGCGGACTGAAGCTTTCTTT
CDR3: CASSQDPRTEAFF

D: NA
J: TRBJ2-3
V: TRBV7-3
size: few
DNA: TGTGCCAGCAGCTTACAGGGTCCCGGGAGCGGAGGAGATACGCAGTATTTT
CDR3: CASSLQGPGSGGDTQYF

D: TRBD1
J: TRBJ2-7
V: TRBV7-2
size: few
DNA: TGTGCCAGCACCGACAGGGAGCAAAACAAAGAGCAGTACTTC
CDR3: CASTDREQNKEQYF

D: NA
J: TRBJ1-2
V: TRBV5-4
size: many
DNA: TGTGCCAGCAGCTTAATAACAGAAAATAACTATGGCTACACCTTC
CDR3: CASSLITENNYGYTF

D: TRBD2
J: TRBJ2-3
V: TRBV10-3
size: many
DNA: TGTGCCATCAGATCCGGGACTAGCGGGGCCGATACGCAGTATTTT
CDR3: CAIRSGTSGADTQYF

D: TRBD2
J: TRBJ2-5
V: TRBV18
size: many
DNA: TGTGCCAGCTCACCGGCTGGACTAGCGGGAGGTCAGACCCAGTACTTC
CDR3: CASSPAGLAGGQTQYF

D: NA
J: TRBJ2-1
V: TRBV18
size: NA
DNA: TGTGCCAGCTTCCGGGACAAGAGACATTACAATGAGCAGTTCTTC
CDR3: CASFRDKRHYNEQFF

D: NA
J: TRBJ2-7
V: TRBV25-1
size: few
DNA: TGTGCCAGCAGTGAAACTCGCGGGAACTCCTACGAGCAGTACTTC
CDR3: CASSETRGNSYEQYF

D: NA
J: TRBJ1-5
V: TRBV4-2
size: NA
DNA: TGTGCCAGCAGCCAAGATAAACAGGTAAATCAGCCCCAGCATTTT
CDR3: CASSQDKQVNQPQHF

D: NA
J: TRBJ1-3
V: TRBV28
size: NA
DNA: TGTGCCAGCAAGGGTGGGAGTAACTCTGGAAACACCATATATTTT
CDR3: CASKGGSNSGNTIYF

D: TRBD2
J: TRBJ2-1
V: TRBV7-3
size: many
DNA: TGTGCCAGCAGCTCGACTAGCGGGAGGGCCGGGTACAATGAGCAGTTCTTC
CDR3: CASSSTSGRAGYNEQFF

D: NA
J: TRBJ2-3
V: TRBV5-4
size: NA
DNA: TGTGCCAGCAGCTTCCCGCGCGGAAGCACAGATACGCAGTATTTT
CDR3: CASSFPRGSTDTQYF

D: NA
J: TRBJ1-4
V: TRBV4-2
size: NA
DNA: TGTGCCAGCCGCCCCGGGGGGGATTGGGAAAAACTGTTTTTT
CDR3: CASRPGGDWEKLFF

D: NA
J: TRBJ2-2
V: TRBV4-3
size: NA
DNA: TGCGCCAGCAGCCAAGTTTGGGCGGGAACGAACACCGGGGAGCTGTTTTTT
CDR3: CASSQVWAGTNTGELFF

D: NA
J: TRBJ2-7
V: TRBV2
size: many
DNA: TGTGCCAGCAGCGGACAGAGCTCCTACGAGCAGTACTTC
CDR3: CASSGQSSYEQYF

D: TRBD2
J: TRBJ2-7
V: TRBV5-4
size: few
DNA: TGTGCCAGCAGCCCCCAGCGGGGGTCAATCTCCTACGAGCAGTACTTC
CDR3: CASSPQRGSISYEQYF

D: NA
J: TRBJ2-7
V: TRBV7-3
size: NA
DNA: TGTGCCAGCAGCCCTAGCAGTACCTCCTACGAGCAGTACTTC
CDR3: CASSPSSTSYEQYF

D: TRBD2
J: TRBJ2-3
V: TRBV4-2
size: few
DNA: TGTGCCAGCAGCCAACCTACTAGCGGGAGGGCAGATACGCAGTATTTT
CDR3: CASSQPTSGRADTQYF

D: NA
J: TRBJ1-1
V: TRBV6-5
size: few
DNA: TGTGCCAGCAGGGCGAGGGCTGAAGCTTTCTTT
CDR3: CASRARAEAFF

D: NA
J: TRBJ2-5
V: TRBV19
size: few
DNA: TGTGCCAGTAGTACTCAACCGGAAGAGACCCAGTACTTC
CDR3: CASSTQPEETQYF

D: NA
J: TRBJ2-7
V: TRBV18
size: few
DNA: TGTGCCAGCTCGACACAGGGTAACGAGCAGTACTTC
CDR3: CASSTQGNEQYF

D: NA
J: TRBJ1-1
V: TRBV28
size: few
DNA: TGTGCCAGCAGTTCTACCACCTTCAAGAACACTGAAGCTTTCTTT
CDR3: CASSSTTFKNTEAFF